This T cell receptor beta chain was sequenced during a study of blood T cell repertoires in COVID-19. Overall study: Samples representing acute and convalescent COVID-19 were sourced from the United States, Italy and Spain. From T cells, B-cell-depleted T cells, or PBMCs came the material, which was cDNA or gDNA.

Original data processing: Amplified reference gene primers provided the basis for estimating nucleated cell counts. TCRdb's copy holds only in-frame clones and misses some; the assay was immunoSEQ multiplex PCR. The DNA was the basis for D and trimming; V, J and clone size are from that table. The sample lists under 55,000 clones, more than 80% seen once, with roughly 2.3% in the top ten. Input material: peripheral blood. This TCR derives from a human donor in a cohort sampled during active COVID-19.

In DNA form, the CDR3 reads TGTGCCAGCAGCGAATACTTGAACACCGGGGAGCTGTTTTTT. Its translation is CASSEYLNTGELFF. The chain recombines TRBV7-9 with TRBJ2-2, with D hard to call. The CDR3 extends over 14 amino acids. V gave up 5 bases and J gave up 1 base, with 8 bases separating them. Germline V lookup: CDR1 SEHNR, CDR2 FQNEAQ (reference sequence).